This T cell receptor (beta chain) was sequenced during a study of shared clonotypes between healthy human individuals. Produced via immunoSEQ multiplex PCR; TCRdb's table is partial and in-frame only. The sample includes over 2 million clones, 85% to 95% of them seen just once. Germline V lookup: CDR1 SGDLS, CDR2 YYNGEE. The CDR3 length is 16 residues. V was trimmed by 4 bases and J by 0 bases, leaving 15 bases between them. This clonotype originated in a man aged 18 to 35 in good health. The chain is built from TRBV9 and TRBJ2-3; no reliable D call. Material for sequencing was naive CD4+ T cells sorted from blood. The subset is: CD45RA+ positively selected. The CDR3 loop reads CASSPRASYSTDTQYF. The CDR3 region has the DNA TGTGCCAGCAGCCCACGGGCCTCTTATAGCACAGATACGCAGTATTTT.